This T cell receptor beta chain was identified during a study of blood T cell repertoires in COVID-19. Study as a whole: Nucleic acid was either cDNA or gDNA, and it came from T cells, B-cell-depleted T cells, or PBMCs.

Per the authors' pipeline: Nucleated cell counts were estimated from reference gene primer amplification. Assay: immunoSEQ multiplex PCR; the TCRdb copy retains only in-frame clones and omits some. V and J calls and clone size are copied from that table; D and trimming were computed from the DNA. The sample shows 150,000 to 200,000 clones, 85% of them seen only once. The CDR3 is made up of 15 amino acids. The germline V gene has CDR1 LNHDA and CDR2 SQIVND (reference sequence). The V segment lost 1 base and the J segment 2 bases; nucleotides outside the gene matches: 4. Specimen: peripheral blood. The V gene is TRBV19, the J gene TRBJ2-7; 8 nucleotides line up with TRBD1. This TCR derives from a human donor with acute or convalescent COVID-19. The donor label of this sample is uncertain. CDR3 bases: TGTGCCAGTAGTATAGCGGGACAGGCCGCCTACGAGCAGTACTTC. Its protein is CASSIAGQAAYEQYF.